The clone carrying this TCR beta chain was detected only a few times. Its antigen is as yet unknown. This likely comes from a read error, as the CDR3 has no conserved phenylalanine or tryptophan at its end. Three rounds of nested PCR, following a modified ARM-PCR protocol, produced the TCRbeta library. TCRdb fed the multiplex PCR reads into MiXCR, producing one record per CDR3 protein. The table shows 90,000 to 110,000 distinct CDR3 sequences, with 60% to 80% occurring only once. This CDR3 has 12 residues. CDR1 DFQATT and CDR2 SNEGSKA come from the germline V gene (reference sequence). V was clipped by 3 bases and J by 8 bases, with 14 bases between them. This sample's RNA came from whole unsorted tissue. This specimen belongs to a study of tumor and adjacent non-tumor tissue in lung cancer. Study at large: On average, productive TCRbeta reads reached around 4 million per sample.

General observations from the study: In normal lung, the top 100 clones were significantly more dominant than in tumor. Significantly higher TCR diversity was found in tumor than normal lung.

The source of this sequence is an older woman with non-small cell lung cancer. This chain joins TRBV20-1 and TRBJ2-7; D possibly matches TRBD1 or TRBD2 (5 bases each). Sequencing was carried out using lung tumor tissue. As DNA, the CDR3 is TGCAGTGCTAGTGGACAAACGGGGAAGCAGTACTTG. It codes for CSASGQTGKQYL.